This entry is about one TCR beta chain. CDR1 MNHEY and CDR2 SMNVEV come from the germline V gene (reference sequence). CDR3 length: 14 residues. The junction had 2 bases not matched to a gene; V was cut back by 3 bases and J by 0 bases. This sample was taken from a study of blood T cell repertoires in COVID-19. In the study overall: From the United States, Italy and Spain came samples of acute and convalescent COVID-19. T cells, B-cell-depleted T cells, or PBMCs provided the cDNA or gDNA that served as material.

Original processing methods: Quantification of nucleated cells was approximated via reference gene primer amplification. The assay was immunoSEQ multiplex PCR, and TCRdb's table has in-frame clones only and misses some. From that table come the V and J calls and clone size; the DNA was used to work out D and trimming. This table has some 76,000 clones, 82% appearing once. This sequence was found in a middle-aged man with acute or convalescent COVID-19. The chain has TRBV27 and TRBJ2-7; 7 nucleotides line up with TRBD1. The material sequenced was peripheral blood. The CDR3 DNA reads TGTGCCAGCAGTTTGGGACAGAACTCCTACGAGCAGTACTTC. It yields the protein CASSLGQNSYEQYF.